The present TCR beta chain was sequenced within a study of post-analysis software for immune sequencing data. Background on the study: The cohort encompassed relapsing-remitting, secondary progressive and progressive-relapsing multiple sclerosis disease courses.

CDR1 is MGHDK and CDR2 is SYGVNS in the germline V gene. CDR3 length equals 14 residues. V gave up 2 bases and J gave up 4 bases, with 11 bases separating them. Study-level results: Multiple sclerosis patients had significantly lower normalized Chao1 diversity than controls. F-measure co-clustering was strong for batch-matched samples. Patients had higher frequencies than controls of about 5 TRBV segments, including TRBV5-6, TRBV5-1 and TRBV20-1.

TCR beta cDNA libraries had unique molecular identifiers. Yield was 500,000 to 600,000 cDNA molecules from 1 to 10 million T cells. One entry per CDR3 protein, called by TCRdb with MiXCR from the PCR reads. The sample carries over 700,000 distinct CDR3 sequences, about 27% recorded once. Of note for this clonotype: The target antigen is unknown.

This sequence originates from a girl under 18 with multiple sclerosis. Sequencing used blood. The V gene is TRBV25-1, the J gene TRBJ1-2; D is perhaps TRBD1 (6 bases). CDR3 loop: CASSEEDRAYGYTF. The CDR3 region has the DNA TGTGCCAGCAGTGAAGAGGACAGAGCCTATGGCTACACCTTC.